This TCR beta chain was identified in a study of human T cells and chemical hapten exposure. Comments on this clonotype: Its antigen is still unknown.

Findings and limits, study-wide: Unchanged with DPC sensitization were TCRs above 1 in 1000 frequency.

Time point reported: healthy volunteer bleed at 6 weeks. Total RNA came from unfractionated whole blood. Germline V lookup: CDR1 LGHDT, CDR2 YNNKEL (reference sequence). Trimming left V 3 bases short and J 6 bases short, with 12 bases between. CDR3 size: 13 residues. For the library, individual cDNA molecules each received unique molecular identifiers. Per the authors' pipeline: Samples ranged from 23,224 to 690,600 TCRs, with a median of 95,638. TCRdb ran MiXCR on the RACE reads and lists one entry per CDR3 protein. V and J calls and clone size were set by TCRdb, not the authors. The profile shows 70,000 to 85,000 distinct CDR3 sequences, over 8.5% of them singletons.

Sequenced material: whole blood. The clonotype comes from a male donor in good health. Some clones in this sample may be carry-over from other donors' samples. The chain employs TRBV3-1 and TRBJ2-7, with a weak D call TRBD2 (5 bases). The CDR3 region is CASSQGSGFEQYF. The CDR3 region has the DNA TGTGCCAGCAGCCAGGGCTCGGGGTTCGAGCAGTACTTC.